Below, 32 T cell receptor beta chains from the same sample are listed, as sequenced in a study of T cell responses to AZD1222 COVID-19 vaccine. Sequencing was performed with immunoSEQ multiplex PCR; in TCRdb, only in-frame clones are kept and a portion is missing. Of around 130,000 clones listed, about 90% are singletons. This specimen consisted of peripheral blood, obtained on day 0 of AZD1222 vaccination. The origin of the receptors is an adult in good health.

This chain links TRBV14 with TRBJ2-3, with D hard to call. Trimming took 0 bases from V and 4 from J, leaving 8 bases between them. The CDR3 has 14 residues. Germline CDR1 SGHDN, CDR2 FVKESK. The CDR3 region is CASSQDRSADTQYF. In nucleotides, the CDR3 is TGTGCCAGCAGCCAAGACAGGTCGGCAGATACGCAGTATTTT.

This chain joins TRBV28 and TRBJ1-6, with no clear D. The CDR3 sequence is 12 residues long. V lost 7 bases and J 8 bases, leaving 9 bases between the germline ends. Germline CDR1 is MDHEN and CDR2 is SYDVKM. The CDR3 DNA reads TGTGCCAGCACCAACCAATATTCACCCCTCCACTTT. Translating gives CASTNQYSPLHF.

The DNA for the CDR3 is TGTGCCAGCAATCCGGGACAGGGGGCAGATACGCAGTATTTT. It codes for CASNPGQGADTQYF. The rearrangement uses TRBV2 and TRBJ2-3, with 11 bases aligning to TRBD1. Per the germline V gene, CDR1 is SNHLY and CDR2 is FYNNEI. The CDR3 sequence is 14 residues long. The junction had 4 bases not matched to a gene; V was cut back by 7 bases and J by 4 bases.

The rearrangement uses TRBV3-1 (or the pseudogene TRBV3-2) and TRBJ1-1; D possibly corresponds to TRBD1 (6 bases). The CDR3 has 17 residues. The germline gives CDR1 LGHDT, CDR2 YNNKEL (reference sequence). Trimming cost V 2 bases and J 4 bases, with 20 bases left between them. The CDR3 loop is CASSQTRQGRQGTEAFF. DNA for the CDR3: TGTGCCAGCAGCCAAACCCGCCAGGGGCGCCAGGGCACTGAAGCTTTCTTT.

The V call is TRBV5-1, the J call TRBJ2-7; 8 nucleotides align to TRBD1. The CDR3 spans 14 residues. The V segment lost 4 bases and the J segment 2 bases; nucleotides outside the gene matches: 5. Germline CDR1 reads SGHRS; CDR2 reads YFSETQ. This chain's CDR3 is CASSPQGDAYEQYF. For the CDR3, the DNA is TGCGCCAGCAGCCCACAGGGGGACGCCTACGAGCAGTACTTC.

The chain links TRBV19 to TRBJ1-2, with D possibly matching TRBD1 (6 bases). Germline CDR1 LNHDA, CDR2 SQIVND (reference sequence). V lost 3 bases and J 5 bases, leaving 13 bases between the germline ends. The CDR3 sequence is 14 residues long. CDR3 in amino acids: CASSIQGGGYGYTF. CDR3 DNA sequence: TGTGCCAGTAGTATCCAGGGAGGGGGATATGGCTACACCTTC.

The chain uses TRBV24-1 and TRBJ2-3; no definite D call. V shed 1 base and J shed 2 bases, with 15 bases lying between them. The CDR3 covers 17 residues. Germline V gives CDR1 KGHDR, CDR2 SFDVKD. The CDR3, as DNA: TGTGCCACCAGTGATTTAGTCGTTGGCAGCAACACAGATACGCAGTATTTT. This encodes CATSDLVVGSNTDTQYF.

The genes are TRBV5-1 and TRBJ1-2; 10 nucleotides align to TRBD1. The CDR3 is 14 residues long. Germline V gene data show CDR1 as SGHRS and CDR2 as YFSETQ. The V segment lost 5 bases and the J segment 3 bases; nucleotides outside the gene matches: 4. The CDR3 spells CASRRDRGYYGYTF. For the CDR3, the DNA is TGCGCCAGCAGAAGGGACAGGGGCTACTATGGCTACACCTTC. Full variable domain (remainder filled in from reference TRBV5-1 and TRBJ1-2): KAGVTQTPRYLIKTRGQQVTLSCSPISGHRSVSWYQQTPGQGLQFLFEYFSETQRNKGNFPGRFSGRQFSNSRSEMNVSTLELGDSALYLCASRRDRGYYGYTFGSGTRLTVV.

V usage is TRBV2 and J usage is TRBJ1-1; no clear D gene. Trimming cost V 6 bases and J 0 bases, with 11 bases left between them. The germline V gene has CDR1 SNHLY and CDR2 FYNNEI. The CDR3 runs 14 residues. This chain's CDR3 is CASRAGRVNTEAFF. In DNA form, the CDR3 reads TGTGCCAGCAGGGCCGGACGGGTGAACACTGAAGCTTTCTTT.

The rearrangement links TRBV28 to TRBJ1-6; D not resolved. The germline V and J ends were trimmed by 5 bases and 6 bases, with 14 bases remaining between them. The germline V gene encodes CDR1 MDHEN and CDR2 SYDVKM. The CDR3 runs 15 residues. CDR3 residues: CASSVILILNSPLHF. The CDR3 nucleotides read TGTGCCAGCAGTGTCATTCTGATCCTTAATTCACCCCTCCACTTT.

The rearrangement links TRBV19 to TRBJ1-6, with TRBD1 matching over 8 bases. The V gene end was trimmed by 6 bases and the J gene end by 9 bases; junction bases not matched to a gene: 10. Germline CDR1 and CDR2: LNHDA and SQIVND (reference sequence). CDR3 size: 15 residues. The CDR3 spells CASRATGAPSSPLHF. Here the CDR3 DNA reads TGTGCCAGTAGAGCGACAGGGGCCCCTAGTTCACCCCTCCACTTT.

This sequence joins TRBV28 and TRBJ2-7, with D possibly matching TRBD1 (5 bases). Germline lookup yields CDR1 MDHEN and CDR2 SYDVKM. The CDR3 runs 14 residues. V was trimmed by 3 bases and J by 2 bases, leaving 11 bases between them. The DNA for the CDR3 is TGTGCCAGCAGTTTCCCCAAGGGGACCTACGAGCAGTACTTC. This sequence encodes CASSFPKGTYEQYF.

The rearrangement links TRBV2 to TRBJ2-2; D gene unclear. Germline-derived CDR1 and CDR2 are SNHLY and FYNNEI. The CDR3 consists of 14 residues. V was shortened by 4 bases and J by 6 bases, with 12 bases between the two germline ends. CDR3: CASSVGLGAGELFF. The CDR3 DNA reads as TGTGCCAGCAGTGTCGGATTAGGCGCCGGGGAGCTGTTTTTT. Filled out from reference TRBV2 and TRBJ2-2, the complete variable domain reads EPEVTQTPSHQVTQMGQEVILRCVPISNHLYFYWYRQILGQKVEFLVSFYNNEISEKSEIFDDQFSVERPDGSNFTLKIRSTKLEDSAMYFCASSVGLGAGELFFGEGSRLTVL.

The chain carries TRBV27 and TRBJ2-7; perhaps TRBD1 as D (5 bases). Germline CDR1 and CDR2: MNHEY and SMNVEV (reference sequence). V was shortened by 5 bases and J by 2 bases, with 7 bases between the two germline ends. The CDR3 loop spans 12 amino acids. The CDR3 sequence is CASSGATYEQYF. The CDR3 coding sequence is TGTGCCAGCAGTGGGGCGACCTACGAGCAGTACTTC.

This sequence joins TRBV3-1 (or the pseudogene TRBV3-2) and TRBJ1-1; 9 bases align to TRBD1. The CDR3 has 18 residues. Losses at the gene ends were 3 bases for V and 4 bases for J; bases not matched to a gene: 15. Per the germline V gene, CDR1 is LGHDT and CDR2 is YNNKEL (reference sequence). DNA for the CDR3: TGTGCCAGCAGCCATCGACGGACAGGGGCCCATAGGGGCACTGAAGCTTTCTTT. Amino acids: CASSHRRTGAHRGTEAFF.

This clone was seen once. This chain connects TRBV18 to TRBJ2-5; D not resolved. V was trimmed by 2 bases and J by 5 bases, leaving 6 bases between them. The CDR3 extends over 12 amino acids. Germline CDR1 and CDR2: KGHSH and LQKENI. Here the CDR3 reads CASSPTRETQYF. The DNA of the CDR3 is TGTGCCAGCTCACCAACCCGGGAGACCCAGTACTTC. Full variable domain (remainder filled in from reference TRBV18 and TRBJ2-5): NAGVMQNPRHLVRRRGQEARLRCSPMKGHSHVYWYRQLPEEGLKFMVYLQKENIIDESGMPKERFSAEFPKEGPSILRIQQVVRGDSAAYFCASSPTRETQYFGPGTRLLVL.

This clone appeared a single time. The V and J genes are TRBV30 and TRBJ1-1; D gene ambiguous. Germline V gives CDR1 GTSNPN, CDR2 SVGIG (reference sequence). The CDR3 contains 11 residues. V was pared by 0 bases and J by 7 bases, with 6 bases between. The CDR3 here is CAWSVWYEAFF. For the CDR3, the DNA is TGTGCCTGGAGTGTTTGGTATGAAGCTTTCTTT.

This clone was seen only once. The chain couples TRBV19 to TRBJ1-2, with no clear D. Trimming cost V 6 bases and J 7 bases, with 9 bases left between them. The CDR3 extends over 11 amino acids. CDR1 is LNHDA and CDR2 is SQIVND in the germline V gene (reference sequence). CDR3 sequence: CASSWVGGYTF. The CDR3 DNA follows: TGTGCCAGTAGCTGGGTCGGTGGCTACACCTTC.

The genes are TRBV20-1 and TRBJ1-1; D unclear. Germline CDR1 DFQATT, CDR2 SNEGSKA (reference sequence). The germline V and J ends were trimmed by 6 bases and 9 bases, with 11 bases remaining between them. CDR3 size: 10 residues. CDR3 loop: CSAPEQKAFF. The CDR3 DNA is TGCAGTGCGCCAGAACAGAAAGCTTTCTTT.

Concerning this clone itself: At one boundary the junction diverges from the germline segment, which might be a read error. The chain uses TRBV28 and TRBJ1-6; TRBD1 matches at 7 bases. The CDR3 covers 12 residues. Germline values: CDR1 MDHEN, CDR2 SYDVKM. The CDR3 coding sequence is TGTGCCAGCAGCCGACCGGGACAGAGCGGAGACTTT. The encoded protein is CASSRPGQSGDF.

The rearrangement joins TRBV5-1 to TRBJ2-1; 10 bases fit TRBD1. Germline CDR1 reads SGHRS; CDR2 reads YFSETQ. The CDR3 spans 18 residues. V was pared by 3 bases and J by 6 bases, with 15 bases of the junction left unmatched. The CDR3 region has the DNA TGCGCCAGCAGCTCCAAGACAGGGGGCGTCTCCTGGGTCAATGAGCAGTTCTTC. Translation gives CASSSKTGGVSWVNEQFF.

This rearrangement joins TRBV11-2 to TRBJ1-3; D gene unclear. CDR3 length: 16 residues. Trimming shortened V by 6 bases and J by 1 base, and 16 bases separated the two germline ends. Germline-derived CDR1 and CDR2 are SGHAT and FQNNGV. The CDR3 DNA follows: TGTGCCAGCAGTCGAGGAACCCACTCTTCTGGAAACACCATATATTTT. This translates into CASSRGTHSSGNTIYF.

The chain recombines TRBV11-2 with TRBJ2-2, with D unresolved. Trimming took 1 base from V and 6 from J, leaving 6 bases between them. From germline, CDR1 is SGHAT and CDR2 FQNNGV. The CDR3 extends over 13 amino acids. CDR3 region: CASSLVSAGELFF. Written as DNA, the CDR3 is TGTGCCAGCAGCTTAGTTTCCGCCGGGGAGCTGTTTTTT.

The J gene is TRBJ1-1, the V gene TRBV2; D gene uncertain. V lost 5 bases and J 1 base, leaving 8 bases between the germline ends. This CDR3 comprises 13 residues. Per the germline V gene, CDR1 is SNHLY and CDR2 is FYNNEI. The CDR3 DNA reads TGTGCCAGCAGTACAGTGGAGAACACTGAAGCTTTCTTT. This sequence encodes CASSTVENTEAFF.

J is TRBJ1-1 and V is TRBV18; D is unclear. The V end lost 2 bases, the J end lost 2 bases, and 9 bases lay between the germline ends. The germline gives CDR1 KGHSH, CDR2 LQKENI. The CDR3 loop spans 14 amino acids. In DNA form, the CDR3 reads TGTGCCAGCTCACCATTTAACACAAACACTGAAGCTTTCTTT. It codes for CASSPFNTNTEAFF.

The chain's CDR3 is CASSLMGRVQETQYF. The CDR3 DNA reads as TGTGCCAGCAGCTTAATGGGACGGGTCCAAGAGACCCAGTACTTC. The chain has TRBV7-3 and TRBJ2-5; possibly TRBD1 or TRBD2 for D (5 bases each). Germline V gives CDR1 SGHTA, CDR2 FQGTGA. This CDR3 region has 15 residues. The V and J ends lost 1 base and 1 base respectively, with 10 bases between them.

The chain combines TRBV5-4 with TRBJ1-2; 11 bases are shared with TRBD1. The CDR3 runs to 13 residues. Germline V gene lookup returns CDR1 SGHNT and CDR2 YYREEE (reference sequence). The V segment lost 4 bases and the J segment 8 bases; nucleotides outside the gene matches: 4. CDR3 in amino acids: CASSQGQGVGYTF. The CDR3 DNA follows: TGTGCCAGCAGCCAGGGACAGGGGGTCGGCTACACCTTC.

The J gene is TRBJ1-1, the V gene TRBV18; D is ambiguous. The ends were cut back, 3 bases at V and 1 base at J, with 12 bases in the middle. This CDR3 has 15 amino acids. CDR1 and CDR2 (germline): KGHSH, LQKENI. CDR3 nucleotide sequence: TGTGCCAGCTCACCGGCCACGACTCGGAACACTGAAGCTTTCTTT. The encoded protein is CASSPATTRNTEAFF.

This chain links TRBV27 with TRBJ2-2, with 8 bases that match TRBD1. J gave up 6 bases and V 6 bases, and 6 bases lay outside the gene matches. Germline V gives CDR1 MNHEY, CDR2 SMNVEV (reference sequence). The CDR3 contains 14 residues. The CDR3, as DNA: TGTGCCAGCAGACGCGGACAGGGCTCCGGGGAGCTGTTTTTT. It is translated as CASRRGQGSGELFF.

The chain has TRBV27 and TRBJ2-7, with TRBD1 as a possible D gene (5 bases). Trimming took off 8 bases at V and 4 bases at J, with 15 bases between the two ends. Germline CDR1 MNHEY, CDR2 SMNVEV (reference sequence). The CDR3 covers 13 residues. In DNA, the CDR3 is TGTGCCAGCGCCGAGTTGCAGGGTTACGAGCAGTACTTC. Translating it yields CASAELQGYEQYF.

The chain has TRBV28 and TRBJ2-7; weak D call: TRBD1 (6 bases). The germline V and J ends were trimmed by 5 bases and 7 bases, with 21 bases remaining between them. Germline assignment: CDR1 MDHEN and CDR2 SYDVKM. CDR3 length equals 15 residues. The CDR3, as DNA: TGTGCCAGCAGTCCAACGGACAGTACTCGAATTGAGCAGTACTTC. Protein product: CASSPTDSTRIEQYF.

Remarks on this clone: Germline is not matched at one junction end, which may reflect a read error. The CDR3 sequence: CSARGGGELFF. CDR3 nucleotide sequence: TGCAGTGCCAGAGGAGGTGGGGAGCTGTTTTTT. This chain connects TRBV20-1 to TRBJ2-2; D is possibly TRBD2 (5 bases). This CDR3 is built from 11 residues. Germline assignment: CDR1 DFQATT and CDR2 SNEGSKA (reference sequence).